The clone carrying this T cell receptor (beta chain) was observed at least ten times. Its antigen remains unknown. This entry belongs to a study of T cell repertoires in cytomegalovirus infection. A single record per CDR3 protein comes from TCRdb applying MiXCR to the reads. Altogether over 250,000 distinct CDR3 sequences are present, 20% to 25% being singletons, with the ten largest covering 15% to 20%. CDR1 and CDR2 (germline): MNHEY, SVGEGT. The CDR3 runs to 16 residues. Trimming removed 2 bases from V and 2 bases from J; junction bases left unmatched: 4. The material sequenced was cultured PBMCs, taken from culture after CMV antigen stimulation. The sequence was collected from a human donor in good health (CMV status not recorded). Some clones in this sample may be carry-over from other donors' samples. The chain carries TRBV6-2 or TRBV6-3 and TRBJ2-7; 12 bases fit TRBD2. The CDR3 nucleotides are TGTGCCAGCAGTTACCGACGGACTAGCGGGACCTACGAGCAGTACTTC. Translating gives CASSYRRTSGTYEQYF.